These 14 T cell receptor beta chains were all obtained from the same sample, sequenced in a study of T cells in Graves' hyperthyroidism and ophthalmopathy. Regions amplified from RNA transcripts were the TCR beta CDR3 regions. The primer set for the first-round RT-PCR of the TCR CDR3 was HTBI. Each CDR3 protein gets one entry after TCRdb re-called the multiplex PCR reads with MiXCR. The sample contains roughly 57,000 distinct CDR3 sequences, 53% of which appear only once. The sample taken for sequencing was blood. The receptors stem from a woman in her sixties or seventies with Graves' ophthalmopathy.

This clonotype was recorded many times. V gene TRBV11-2 combines with J gene TRBJ2-7; 12 nucleotides agree with TRBD2. The length of the CDR3 is 17 residues. V dropped 5 bases and J dropped 0; count of bases not matched to a gene: 8. Germline CDR1 and CDR2: SGHAT and FQNNGV. The CDR3 DNA is TGTGCCAGCAGCGTGACTAGCGGGAGCACTAGCTCCTACGAGCAGTACTTC. Translation gives CASSVTSGSTSSYEQYF.

This sequence joins TRBV15 and TRBJ2-7; unclear D gene. CDR3 length equals 13 residues. Per the germline V gene, CDR1 is LNHNV and CDR2 is YYDKDF (reference sequence). The V and J ends lost 5 bases and 6 bases respectively, with 14 bases between them. The CDR3 protein is CATSGLWVVEQYF. The DNA for the CDR3 is TGTGCCACCAGCGGGCTTTGGGTGGTCGAGCAGTACTTC.

This clonotype was counted many times. This chain uses TRBV7-6 with TRBJ1-4, with D maybe TRBD1 (5 bases). V lost 5 bases, J lost 3 bases, and 16 bases lay in between. The germline gives CDR1 SGHVS, CDR2 FNYEAQ. This CDR3 spans 16 amino acids. The chain's CDR3 is CASSDVWGIANEKLFF. In nucleotides, the CDR3 is TGTGCCAGCAGCGACGTCTGGGGCATAGCTAATGAAAAACTGTTTTTT. The whole variable domain, remainder taken from reference TRBV7-6 and TRBJ1-4, is GAGVSQSPRYKVTKRGQDVALRCDPISGHVSLYWYRQALGQGPEFLTYFNYEAQQDKSGLPNDRFSAERPEGSISTLTIQRTEQRDSAMYRCASSDVWGIANEKLFFGSGTQLSVL.

The rearrangement uses TRBV2 and TRBJ1-2; 7 bases agree with TRBD1. Per germline, CDR1 SNHLY and CDR2 FYNNEI. The CDR3 extends over 14 amino acids. The trim removed 8 bases at V and 7 bases at J, leaving 13 bases unmatched. This CDR3 reads CASVELGGKAGYTF. In nucleotides, the CDR3 is TGTGCCAGCGTTGAACTAGGGGGCAAGGCTGGCTACACCTTC.

This clonotype occurred many times. The chain is built from TRBV3-1 and TRBJ1-1; no clear D. Between the trimmed V and J ends, which lost 1 base and 1 base, there was a span of 7 bases. In germline, CDR1 is LGHDT, CDR2 YNNKEL (reference sequence). This CDR3 comprises 14 residues. The CDR3 nucleotides read TGTGCCAGCAGCCAAGGAGGGAAGAACACTGAAGCTTTCTTT. Translation: CASSQGGKNTEAFF. The whole variable domain, remainder taken from reference TRBV3-1 and TRBJ1-1, is DTAVSQTPKYLVTQMGNDKSIKCEQNLGHDTMYWYKQDSKKFLKIMFSYNNKELIINETVPNRFSPKSPDKAHLNLHINSLELGDSAVYFCASSQGGKNTEAFFGQGTRLTVV.

CDR3 DNA sequence: TGCAGCGTCTCAACGGACCCGAACACTGAAGCTTTCTTT. Its translation: CSVSTDPNTEAFF. V usage is TRBV29-1 and J usage is TRBJ1-1; D is unresolved. The CDR3 spans 13 residues. Germline CDR1 SQVTM, CDR2 ANQGSEA. V dropped 6 bases and J dropped 1 base, with 12 bases sitting between them.

The V gene is TRBV2, the J gene TRBJ2-7; D is undetermined. The CDR3 loop spans 13 amino acids. V lost 5 bases and J 2 bases, leaving 10 bases between the germline ends. Germline V gives CDR1 SNHLY, CDR2 FYNNEI. The chain's CDR3 is CASSQFSTYEQYV. The DNA for the CDR3 is TGTGCCAGCAGTCAATTTTCTACCTACGAGCAGTACGTC.

This clonotype was seen at least ten times. The junction and the germline gene differ at one end; a read error may be behind it. The CDR3 protein is CANSFRGQGTDTQYF. The CDR3 DNA reads as TGTGCCAACAGTTTTCGAGGACAGGGCACAGATACGCAGTATTTT. The chain uses TRBV12-3 or TRBV12-4 and TRBJ2-3, with 7 positions matching TRBD1. CDR3 length: 15 residues.

With regard to this clonotype: Mismatch with germline at one junction end may stem from a read error. The rearrangement uses TRBV6-1 and TRBJ1-4, with 9 bases fitting TRBD1. Germline V gene lookup returns CDR1 MNHNS and CDR2 SASEGT. The CDR3 runs to 16 residues. In nucleotides, the CDR3 is TGTGCCAGCAGCGAAGCGCCGGGACAGGGCGGTGAAAAACTGTTTTTT. This gives the protein CASSEAPGQGGEKLFF.

This clonotype came up many times. The rearrangement joins TRBV15 to TRBJ2-3; weak D call: TRBD1 (7 bases). The ends were cut back, 2 bases at V and 3 bases at J, with 21 bases in the middle. The CDR3 has 18 amino acids. Germline lookup yields CDR1 LNHNV and CDR2 YYDKDF (reference sequence). The DNA of the CDR3 is TGTGCCACCAGCAGAAACTTACCCGCAGGGGGGATTACAGATACGCAGTATTTT. Translation gives CATSRNLPAGGITDTQYF.

J is TRBJ2-1 and V is TRBV20-1, with 13 bases identical to TRBD2. This CDR3 region has 16 residues. The V segment lost 5 bases and the J segment 7 bases; nucleotides outside the gene matches: 11. CDR1 and CDR2 (germline): DFQATT, SNEGSKA (reference sequence). The CDR3 here is CSAPPLLAGGLNEQFF. The CDR3 nucleotides read TGCAGTGCTCCCCCCTTACTAGCGGGGGGGTTAAATGAGCAGTTCTTC.

The table lists this clonotype with many counts. This could be a read error, since a much larger clone is one nucleotide away. V usage is TRBV7-3 and J usage is TRBJ2-1; D may be TRBD1 or TRBD2 (5 bases each). The CDR3 sequence is 13 residues long. Germline values: CDR1 SGHTA, CDR2 FQGTGA. CDR3 in amino acids: CVSSPRGPDEQFF. In DNA, the CDR3 is TGTGTCAGCAGCCCTCGGGGACCCGATGAGCAGTTCTTC.

This clonotype has only a few counts. The rearrangement joins TRBV6-6 to TRBJ1-4; D perhaps matches TRBD1 (5 bases). The CDR3 length is 13 residues. Germline V gene lookup returns CDR1 MNHNY and CDR2 SVGAGI (reference sequence). V dropped 5 bases and J dropped 8 bases, with 12 bases sitting between them. In DNA, the CDR3 is TGTGCCAGCAGTGGGGGAATCGGGGAAAAACTGTTTTTT. Its translation is CASSGGIGEKLFF.

This clonotype has a handful of counts. CDR3 DNA: TGTGCCAGCAGGGACGGGGGGGGTGGCAATGAGCAGTTCTTC. Translated: CASRDGGGGNEQFF. This chain joins TRBV11-3 and TRBJ2-1, with 8 nucleotides matching TRBD2. After removal of 6 bases from V and 6 bases from J, the junction contained 7 bases not matched to a gene. This CDR3 has 14 residues. Germline CDR1 reads SGHNT; CDR2 reads YENEEA.